This T cell receptor (beta chain) is from a study of T cell responses to AZD1222 COVID-19 vaccine. The study's findings and limits: Just six people given AZD1222 tested seropositive at baseline. Elevations in Spike-specific TCR breadth and depth followed administration of two AZD1222 doses. CD4 TCRs covered the whole spike, strongest at regions 160-218 and 743-854.

The CDR3 length is 16 residues. The junction had 9 bases not matched to a gene; V was cut back by 0 bases and J by 6 bases. Germline CDR1 is MNHEY and CDR2 is SVGAGI. Assay: immunoSEQ multiplex PCR; the TCRdb copy retains only in-frame clones and omits some. The repertoire holds around 130,000 clones, roughly 90% seen once, with 4% to 4.5% in the top ten. This clone was recorded a few times. Antigen specificity is unknown. V usage is TRBV6-5 and J usage is TRBJ1-2; 8 nucleotides align to TRBD1. This material consisted of peripheral blood, taken 28 days after the second dose of the MenACWY control vaccine. This TCR came from an adult who received the MenACWY meningococcal vaccine as a control. CDR3: CASSYSPAGGRDGYTF. The CDR3 coding sequence is TGTGCCAGCAGTTACTCGCCCGCAGGGGGCAGGGATGGCTACACCTTC.